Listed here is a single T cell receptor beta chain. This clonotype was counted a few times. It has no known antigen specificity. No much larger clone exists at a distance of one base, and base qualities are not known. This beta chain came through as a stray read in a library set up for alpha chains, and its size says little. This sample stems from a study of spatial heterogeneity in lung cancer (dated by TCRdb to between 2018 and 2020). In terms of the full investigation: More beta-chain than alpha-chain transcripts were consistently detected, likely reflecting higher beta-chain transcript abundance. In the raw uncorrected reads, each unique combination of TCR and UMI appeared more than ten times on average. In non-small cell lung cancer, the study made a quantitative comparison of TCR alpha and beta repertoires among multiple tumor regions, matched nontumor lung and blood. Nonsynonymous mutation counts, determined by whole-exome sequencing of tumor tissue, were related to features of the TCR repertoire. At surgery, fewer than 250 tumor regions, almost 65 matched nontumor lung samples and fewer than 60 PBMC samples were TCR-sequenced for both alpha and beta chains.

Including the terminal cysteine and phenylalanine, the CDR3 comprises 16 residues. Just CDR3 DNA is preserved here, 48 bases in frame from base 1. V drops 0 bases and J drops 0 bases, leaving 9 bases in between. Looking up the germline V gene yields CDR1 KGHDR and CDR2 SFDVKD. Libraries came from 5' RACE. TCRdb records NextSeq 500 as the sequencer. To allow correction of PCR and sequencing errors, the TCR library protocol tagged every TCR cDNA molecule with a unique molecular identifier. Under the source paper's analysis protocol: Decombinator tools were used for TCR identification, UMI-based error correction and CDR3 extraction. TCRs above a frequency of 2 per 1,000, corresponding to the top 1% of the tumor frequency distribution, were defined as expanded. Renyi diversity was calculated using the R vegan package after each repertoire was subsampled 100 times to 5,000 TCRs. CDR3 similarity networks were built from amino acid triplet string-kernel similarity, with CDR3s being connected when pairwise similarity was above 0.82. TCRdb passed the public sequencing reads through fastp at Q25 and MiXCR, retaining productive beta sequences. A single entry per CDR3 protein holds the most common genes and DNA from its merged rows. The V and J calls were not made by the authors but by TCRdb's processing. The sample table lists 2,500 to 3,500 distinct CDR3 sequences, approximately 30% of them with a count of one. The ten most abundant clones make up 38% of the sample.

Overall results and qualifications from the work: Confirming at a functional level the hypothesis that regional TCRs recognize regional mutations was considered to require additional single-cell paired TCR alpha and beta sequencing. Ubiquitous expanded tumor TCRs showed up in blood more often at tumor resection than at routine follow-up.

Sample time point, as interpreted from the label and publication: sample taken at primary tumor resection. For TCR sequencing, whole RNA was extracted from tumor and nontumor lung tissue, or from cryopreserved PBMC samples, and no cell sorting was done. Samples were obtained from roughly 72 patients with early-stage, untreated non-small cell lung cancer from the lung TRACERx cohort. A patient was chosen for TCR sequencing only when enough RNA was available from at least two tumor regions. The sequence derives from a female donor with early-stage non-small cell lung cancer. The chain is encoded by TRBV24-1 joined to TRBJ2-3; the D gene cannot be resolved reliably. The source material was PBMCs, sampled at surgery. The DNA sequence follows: TGTGCCACCAGTGATTTGGCCGCAGCTAGCACAGATACGCAGTATTTT. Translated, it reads CATSDLAAASTDTQYF.